This TCR beta chain was sequenced for a study of shared clonotypes between healthy human individuals (dated by TCRdb to the early 2020s). For the wider study: The cohort included a few men and a couple of women between 18 and 49 years of age. For each donor, CD4 naive and CD4 memory were each run on three plates, CD8 naive on two plates, and CD8 memory on one plate. To estimate repertoire size and how much clonotypes are shared between individuals, the study performed deep sequencing of blood TCR repertoires from a few healthy adults. To increase sequencing depth and limit assay-specific biases, TCR repertoire library preparation and sequencing were carried out by different laboratories using diverse techniques. Leukapheresis yielded between about 0.94 and 9.5 billion PBMCs per donor. What the work shows at the level of the full study, not this receptor alone: Based on pairwise subsampling, the degree of clonotype sharing among donors was expected to be affected by sequencing depth. Larger estimated clonotype richness was generally found for naive subsets than for memory subsets. Even with the large sequencing depth, rarefaction of the sorted-subset datasets indicated that sequencing was incomplete. Only blood was sampled, and tissue TCR repertoires likely differ from those in blood. Approximately 5% of naive CD4, more than 3% of naive CD8, about 2.1% of memory CD4, and 0.4% of memory CD8 clonotypes were shared across a few donors. Compared with non-shared clonotypes, clonotypes shared by all four sorted-subset donors had higher generation probabilities. Because the study included a small number of donors, the genetic and exposure-history diversity represented was limited.

A word on this clone: Its antigen target is currently unknown. No clone much larger than this one lies a single base away; base qualities are absent.

The V end gives up 0 bases and the J end 4 bases, leaving 6 bases in the junction not matched to a gene. Including cysteine and phenylalanine, the CDR3 has 16 amino acids. The only DNA kept is the CDR3, 48 bases in frame from the first base. The germline V gene supplies CDR1 SGHVS and CDR2 FNYEAQ. The donors were healthy, HIV-negative adults with no recently reported acute infections or vaccinations. Every donor was a Caucasian adult residing in Nashville, Tennessee, USA. CD4+ T cells were enriched through magnetic negative selection, after which naive cells were positively selected on CD45RA and the remaining negative fraction served as the memory subset. Blood was collected by leukapheresis, and PBMCs were isolated by Ficoll-Histopaque density gradient centrifugation and then cryopreserved in liquid nitrogen vapor phase. Analytical flow cytometry was used to check the purity and quantity of each magnetically sorted T cell population. From each sorted fraction, genomic DNA was isolated and quantified by UV absorbance on a Nanodrop 2000c.

TCR CDR3 regions were amplified from genomic DNA by multiplex PCR using the deep immunoSEQ assay. Extracted genomic DNA from each cell subset was distributed evenly across all wells of several immunoSEQ 96-well plates, and each plate was treated as a replicate. For sorted subsets, about 200 ng genomic DNA, equal to about 30,000 T cell genomes, was loaded into each replicate PCR. Purified libraries were measured with a Qubit 3.0 fluorometer, size-checked on a Bioanalyzer 2100, and measured again with the KAPA Library Quantification kit. A separate single-read 150-cycle Illumina NextSeq 550 flow cell was used to sequence each immunoSEQ 96-well plate. As for how the authors treated the data: Because the immunoSEQ output included only junctional sequences and no quality scores, the filtering could not be the same as the filtering used for full-length reads. To assign V/J genes and CDR3, sequences were annotated using PyIR, a Python wrapper for IgBLAST v1.9, with IMGT germline references. Any read was removed if the V/J assignment was weak (E-value above 1e-6), the CDR3 was missing, or the read contained stop codons, out-of-frame junctions, or ambiguous translated residues. V3J clonotypes were defined as sequences sharing the same inferred V gene, J gene, and CDR3 amino acid sequence. The percentage overlap between two repertoires was calculated by dividing the number of shared unique clonotypes by the size of the smaller repertoire. Repertoire richness was assessed with RTK rarefaction, the Chao1 estimator, and Recon v2.1 estimates of unobserved clonotypes. Generation probabilities were computed with OLGA for all TCRbeta clonotypes obtained by the gDNA method from four donors. TCRdb stores this immuneACCESS table with in-frame sequences only. Part of the clones is absent; in the studies checked, under half of the shortfall reflects unresolved V genes, and no reason is known for the rest. The V and J calls and clone size are taken from that table; D and trimming were inferred from the DNA. This sample lists more than 500,000 clones; 95% to 96% were detected once. About 0.064% of the sample belongs to the ten largest clones.

The clonotype was recovered from a woman in her 30s in good health. The sequenced sample was naive CD4+ T cells sorted from blood. The cell subset or site label of this sample denotes: CD45RA+ positively selected. The sequence is built from TRBV7-6 and TRBJ2-3; 8 nucleotides in the junction match TRBD2. The CDR3 reads as follows: CASSLALAGPSDTQYF. In nucleotide form, the sequence is TGTGCCAGCAGCTTAGCGCTAGCGGGCCCCTCAGATACGCAGTATTTT. The variable domain in full, with residues beyond the CDR3 obtained from the reference TRBV7-6 and TRBJ2-3 genes, is GAGVSQSPRYKVTKRGQDVALRCDPISGHVSLYWYRQALGQGPEFLTYFNYEAQQDKSGLPNDRFSAERPEGSISTLTIQRTEQRDSAMYRCASSLALAGPSDTQYFGPGTRLTVL.